This T cell receptor (beta chain) was recovered during a study of cytomegalovirus exposure and HLA in healthy donors. General observations from the study: In a later analysis, at a false discovery rate of 0.05, 16,951 TCR beta sequences were associated with HLA alleles. A likely sequencing artifact accounted for one observed cluster of highly shared sequence variants.

The PCR used 60 Vbeta and 13 Jbeta primers. Sequenced by immunoSEQ multiplex PCR; TCRdb stores in-frame clones only, minus some. The table lists 140,000 to 150,000 clones, roughly 71% of them singletons. This clone was seen repeatedly, ten times or more. As yet, its antigen is unknown. This TCR derives from a man between 25 and 39 years old in good health and CMV-seronegative. The sample taken for sequencing was PBMCs.

This CDR3 reads CASRRTGRANEQFF. The CDR3, as DNA: TGTGCCAGCCGTCGGACAGGGAGGGCCAATGAGCAGTTCTTC. The J gene is TRBJ2-1, the V gene TRBV19, with D possibly TRBD1 on 8 matching bases. Germline V gene lookup returns CDR1 LNHDA and CDR2 SQIVND (reference sequence). There are 14 residues in the CDR3. Trimming shortened V by 9 bases and J by 6 bases, and 18 bases separated the two germline ends. The full variable domain, completed using reference TRBV19 and TRBJ2-1, is DGGITQSPKYLFRKEGQNVTLSCEQNLNHDAMYWYRQDPGQGLRLIYYSQIVNDFQKGDIAEGYSVSREKKESFPLTVTSAQKNPTAFYLCASRRTGRANEQFFGPGTRLTVL.